This T cell receptor beta chain was profiled in a study of blood T cell repertoires in COVID-19. Study overall: Acute and convalescent COVID-19 specimens originated in the United States, Italy and Spain. PBMCs, B-cell-depleted T cells, or T cells provided the cDNA or gDNA that made up the material.

In the original workflow: For nucleated cells, counts were estimated from reference gene primer amplification. Generated by immunoSEQ multiplex PCR, the TCRdb table keeps only in-frame clones and is missing some. The V and J calls and clone size were taken over from that table, and D and trimming were inferred from the DNA. The sample records about 180,000 clones, around 88% being singletons. The specimen sequenced was peripheral blood. The receptor comes from a woman in her 30s with acute or convalescent COVID-19.

The CDR3 here is CASSELSYEQYF. For the CDR3, the DNA is TGTGCCAGCAGTGAACTATCCTACGAGCAGTACTTC. The chain uses TRBV2 and TRBJ2-7; D is undetermined. The CDR3 length is 12 residues. The germline V and J ends were trimmed by 2 bases and 1 base, with 3 bases remaining between them. Germline loops: CDR1 SNHLY, CDR2 FYNNEI.